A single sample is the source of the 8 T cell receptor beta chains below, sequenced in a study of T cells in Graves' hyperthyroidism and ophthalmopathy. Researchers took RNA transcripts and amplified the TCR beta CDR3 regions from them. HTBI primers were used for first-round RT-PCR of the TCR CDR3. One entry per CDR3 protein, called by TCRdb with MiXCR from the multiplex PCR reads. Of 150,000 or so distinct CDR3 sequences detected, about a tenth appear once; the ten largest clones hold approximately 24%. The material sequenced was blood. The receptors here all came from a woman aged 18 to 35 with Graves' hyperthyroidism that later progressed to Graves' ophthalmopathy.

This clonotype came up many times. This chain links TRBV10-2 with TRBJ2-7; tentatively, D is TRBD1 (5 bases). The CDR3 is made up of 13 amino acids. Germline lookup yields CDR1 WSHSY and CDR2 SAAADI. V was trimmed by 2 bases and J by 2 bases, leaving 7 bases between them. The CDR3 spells CASSEGRAYEQYF. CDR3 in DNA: TGCGCCAGCAGTGAGGGCAGGGCCTACGAGCAGTACTTC.

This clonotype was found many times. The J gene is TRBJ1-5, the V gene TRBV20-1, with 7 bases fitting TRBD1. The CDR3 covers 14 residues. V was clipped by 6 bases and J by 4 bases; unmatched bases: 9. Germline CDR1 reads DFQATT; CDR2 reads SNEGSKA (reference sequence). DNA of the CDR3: TGCAGTGCCCGGGGGGACAGCACGAATCAGCCCCAGCATTTT. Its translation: CSARGDSTNQPQHF.

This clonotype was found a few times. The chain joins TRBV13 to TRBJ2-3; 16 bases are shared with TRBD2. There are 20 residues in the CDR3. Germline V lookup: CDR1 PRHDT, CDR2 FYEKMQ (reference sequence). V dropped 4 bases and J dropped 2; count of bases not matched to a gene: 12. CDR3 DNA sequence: TGTGCCAGCAGCTCCCCCGGGACTAGCGGGGGGGGGGACCTCACAGATACGCAGTATTTT. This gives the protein CASSSPGTSGGGDLTDTQYF.

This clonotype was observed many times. CDR3 nucleotides: TGTGCCATCAGTGATATGGACCGAAACATGGGCTATGGCTACACCTTC. It is translated as CAISDMDRNMGYGYTF. V usage is TRBV10-3 and J usage is TRBJ1-2; D remains unclear. The ends were cut back, 3 bases at V and 4 bases at J, with 18 bases in the middle. The CDR3 consists of 16 residues. The germline V gene has CDR1 ENHRY and CDR2 SYGVKD.

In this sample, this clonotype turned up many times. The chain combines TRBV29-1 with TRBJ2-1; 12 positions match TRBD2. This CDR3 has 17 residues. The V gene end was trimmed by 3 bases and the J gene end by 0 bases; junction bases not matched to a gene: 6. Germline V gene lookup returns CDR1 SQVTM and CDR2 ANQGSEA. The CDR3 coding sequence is TGCAGCGTTGAGGGACTAGCGGGTTCGAGCTCCTACAATGAGCAGTTCTTC. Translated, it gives CSVEGLAGSSSYNEQFF.

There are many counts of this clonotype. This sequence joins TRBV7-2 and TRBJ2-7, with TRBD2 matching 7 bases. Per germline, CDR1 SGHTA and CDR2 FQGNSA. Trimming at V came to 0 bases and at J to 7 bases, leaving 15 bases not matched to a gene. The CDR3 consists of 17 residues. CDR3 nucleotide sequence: TGTGCCAGCAGCTTAGCGCTTGGGGGGGGTCGATCGGGGGAGCAGTACTTC. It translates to CASSLALGGGRSGEQYF.

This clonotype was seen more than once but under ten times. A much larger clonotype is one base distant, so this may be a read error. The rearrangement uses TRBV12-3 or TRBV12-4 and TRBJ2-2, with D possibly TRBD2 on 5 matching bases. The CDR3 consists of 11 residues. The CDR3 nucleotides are TGTGCCAGCAGTTCCCCCGGGGAGCCGTTTTTT. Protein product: CASSSPGEPFF.

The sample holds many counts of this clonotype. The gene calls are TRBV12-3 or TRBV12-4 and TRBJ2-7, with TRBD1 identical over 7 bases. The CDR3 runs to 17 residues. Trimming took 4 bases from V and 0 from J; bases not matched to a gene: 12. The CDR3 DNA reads TGTGCCAGCAGTTGGGCTCCACCGGGACAGCCCTCCTACGAGCAGTACTTC. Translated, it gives CASSWAPPGQPSYEQYF.